Below are 6 T cell receptor beta chains sequenced from a single sample in a study of T cells in women clearing cervical HPV infection. Assay: immunoSEQ multiplex PCR; the TCRdb copy retains only in-frame clones and omits some. This sample contains 35,000 to 45,000 clones. The specimen was blood buffy coat. The receptors originated from a woman between 18 and 70 years old with a cervical HPV16 infection that either progressed to CIN3+ or cleared (not recorded which).

CDR3: CASSQVLSGFQETQYF. The covered CDR3 bases are TGTGCCAGCAGCCAAGTTCTTAGCGGATTTCAAGAGACC. The rearrangement joins TRBV14 to TRBJ2-5, with D possibly being TRBD2 (6 bases). Coverage ceases 3 residues before the CDR3 finishes, and the germline J gene fills in the end. Per germline, CDR1 SGHDN and CDR2 FVKESK. CDR3 size: 16 residues. Trimming stripped 1 base from V and 2 bases from J, with 14 bases between.

Remarks on this clone: The read terminates 3 residues ahead of where the CDR3 ends, so the germline J gene completes it. The chain uses TRBV30 and TRBJ1-6; D is possibly TRBD1 (5 bases). The CDR3 contains 13 residues. The germline CDR1 and CDR2 sequences are GTSNPN and SVGIG (reference sequence). The ends were cut back, 7 bases at V and 7 bases at J, with 14 bases in the middle. The CDR3 here is CASQGDSNSPLHF. CDR3 bases read: TGTGCCTCTCAGGGAGACTCCAATTCACCC.

CDR3 bases read: TGTGCCAGCAGTAGGACTAGCGGGGGACATACG. It encodes CASSRTSGGHT. The whole CDR3 region reads CASSRTSGGHTQYF. The V call is TRBV6-2 or TRBV6-3, the J call TRBJ2-3; TRBD2 matches at 13 bases. The sequenced fragment ends 3 residues before the CDR3 boundary, so the rest is inferred from the germline J gene. Losses at the gene ends were 5 bases for V and 7 bases for J; bases not matched to a gene: 3. CDR1 is MNHEY and CDR2 is SVGEGT in the germline V gene. The CDR3 is made up of 14 amino acids.

Remarks on this clone: The read halts 3 residues ahead of the CDR3 end, with the missing end drawn from the germline J gene. The chain recombines TRBV7-3 with TRBJ1-6; D uncertain. Germline CDR1 SGHTA, CDR2 FQGTGA. Trimming stripped 6 bases from V and 3 bases from J, with 6 bases between. The length of the CDR3 is 13 residues. The sequenced CDR3 bases are TGTGCCAGCAGTCCGGGCTATAATTCACCC. It encodes CASSPGYNSP. The whole CDR3 protein is CASSPGYNSPLHF.

Points on this clone: The read terminates 3 residues before the CDR3 end, so the remaining end is supplied by the germline J gene. J is TRBJ2-1 and V is TRBV30; possibly TRBD1 for D (5 bases). This CDR3 region has 14 residues. Germline CDR1 reads GTSNPN; CDR2 reads SVGIG (reference sequence). The V gene lost 2 bases and the J gene lost 8 bases, with 16 bases spanning the gap. The CDR3 is CAWSRGGSLDEQFF. The part of the CDR3 DNA that was read is TGTGCCTGGAGTAGGGGTGGGTCCTTGGATGAG.

Note on this clone: The read stops 3 residues short of the end of the CDR3; the missing end is completed from the germline J gene. This sequence joins TRBV19 and TRBJ2-7; 10 nucleotides align to TRBD2. V lost 9 bases to trimming and J lost 4 bases; unmatched junction nucleotides: 6. Germline loops: CDR1 LNHDA, CDR2 SQIVND (reference sequence). This CDR3 contains 13 residues. CDR3 protein: CASATSGAYEQYF. The sequenced part of the CDR3 DNA is TGTGCCAGCGCCACTAGCGGGGCGTACGAG.